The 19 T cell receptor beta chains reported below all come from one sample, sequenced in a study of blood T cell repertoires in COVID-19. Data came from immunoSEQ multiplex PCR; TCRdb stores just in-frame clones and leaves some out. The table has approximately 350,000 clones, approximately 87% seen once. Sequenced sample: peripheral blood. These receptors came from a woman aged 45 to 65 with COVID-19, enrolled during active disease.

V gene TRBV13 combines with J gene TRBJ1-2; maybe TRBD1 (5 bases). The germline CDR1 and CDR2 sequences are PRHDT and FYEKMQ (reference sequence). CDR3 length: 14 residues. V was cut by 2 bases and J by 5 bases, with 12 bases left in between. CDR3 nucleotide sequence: TGTGCCAGCAGCTTACTCGGCAGGGAATATGGCTACACCTTC. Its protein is CASSLLGREYGYTF.

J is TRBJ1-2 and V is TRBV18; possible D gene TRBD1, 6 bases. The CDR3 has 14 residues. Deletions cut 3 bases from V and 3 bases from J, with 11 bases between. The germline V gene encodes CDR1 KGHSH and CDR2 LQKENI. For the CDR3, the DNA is TGTGCCAGCTCACCCGGACAGCCCTACTATGGCTACACCTTC. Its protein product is CASSPGQPYYGYTF.

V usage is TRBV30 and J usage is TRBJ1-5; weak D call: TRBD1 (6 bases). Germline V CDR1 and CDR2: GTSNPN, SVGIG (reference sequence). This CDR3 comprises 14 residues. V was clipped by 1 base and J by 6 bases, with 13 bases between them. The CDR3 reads CAWSGGGGSQPQHF. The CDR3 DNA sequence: TGTGCCTGGAGTGGTGGGGGGGGCAGTCAGCCCCAGCATTTT.

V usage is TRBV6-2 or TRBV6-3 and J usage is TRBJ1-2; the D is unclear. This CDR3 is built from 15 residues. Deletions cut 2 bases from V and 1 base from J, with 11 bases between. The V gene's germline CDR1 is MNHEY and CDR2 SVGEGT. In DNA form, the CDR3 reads TGTGCCAGCAGTTACGGGCCAGTTGATAACTATGGCTACACCTTC. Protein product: CASSYGPVDNYGYTF.

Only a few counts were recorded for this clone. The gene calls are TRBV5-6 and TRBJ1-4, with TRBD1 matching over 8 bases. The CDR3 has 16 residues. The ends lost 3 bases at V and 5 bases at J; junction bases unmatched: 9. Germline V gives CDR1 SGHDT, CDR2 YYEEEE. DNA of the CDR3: TGTGCCAGCAGCTCACTACGGACAGGGCCCAATGAAAAACTGTTTTTT. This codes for CASSSLRTGPNEKLFF.

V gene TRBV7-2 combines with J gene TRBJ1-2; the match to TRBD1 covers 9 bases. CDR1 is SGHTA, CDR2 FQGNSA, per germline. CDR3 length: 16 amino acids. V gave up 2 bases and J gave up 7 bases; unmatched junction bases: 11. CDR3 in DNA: TGTGCCAGCAGCTTACGGGAGGACAGGGGTTTGTCTGGCTACACCTTC. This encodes CASSLREDRGLSGYTF.

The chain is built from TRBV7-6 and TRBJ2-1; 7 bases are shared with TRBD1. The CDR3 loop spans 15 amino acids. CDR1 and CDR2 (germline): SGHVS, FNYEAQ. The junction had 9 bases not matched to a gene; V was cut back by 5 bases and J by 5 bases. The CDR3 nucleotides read TGTGCCAGCAGCCCGTTAGACAGGGCTAACAATGAGCAGTTCTTC. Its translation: CASSPLDRANNEQFF. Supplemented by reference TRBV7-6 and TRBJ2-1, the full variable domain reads GAGVSQSPRYKVTKRGQDVALRCDPISGHVSLYWYRQALGQGPEFLTYFNYEAQQDKSGLPNDRFSAERPEGSISTLTIQRTEQRDSAMYRCASSPLDRANNEQFFGPGTRLTVL.

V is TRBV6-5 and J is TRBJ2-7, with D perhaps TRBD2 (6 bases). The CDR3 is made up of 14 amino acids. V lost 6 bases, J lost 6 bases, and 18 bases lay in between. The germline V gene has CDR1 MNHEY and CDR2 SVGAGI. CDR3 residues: CASRLAGALSEQYF. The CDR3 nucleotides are TGTGCCAGCAGACTAGCCGGGGCCCTTTCCGAGCAGTACTTC.

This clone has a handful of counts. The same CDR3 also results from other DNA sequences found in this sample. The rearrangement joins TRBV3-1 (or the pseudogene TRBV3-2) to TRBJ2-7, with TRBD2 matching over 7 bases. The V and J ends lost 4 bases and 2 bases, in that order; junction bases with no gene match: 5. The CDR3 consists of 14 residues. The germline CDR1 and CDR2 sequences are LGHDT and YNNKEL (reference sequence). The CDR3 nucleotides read TGTGCCAGCAGCCCGGGAGGCAAAACCTACGAGCAGTACTTC. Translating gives CASSPGGKTYEQYF.

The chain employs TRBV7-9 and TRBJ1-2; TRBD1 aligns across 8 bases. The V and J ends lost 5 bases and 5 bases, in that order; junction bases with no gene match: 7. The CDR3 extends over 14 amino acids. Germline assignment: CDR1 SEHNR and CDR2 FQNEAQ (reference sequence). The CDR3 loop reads CASSPRDRHYGYTF. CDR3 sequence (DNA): TGTGCCAGCAGCCCCCGGGACAGGCATTATGGCTACACCTTC.

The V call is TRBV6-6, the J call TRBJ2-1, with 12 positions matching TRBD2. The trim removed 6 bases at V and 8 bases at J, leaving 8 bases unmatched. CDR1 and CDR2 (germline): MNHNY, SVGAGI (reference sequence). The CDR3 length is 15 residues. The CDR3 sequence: CASSPSGRAQYEQFF. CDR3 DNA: TGTGCCAGCAGCCCTAGCGGGAGGGCCCAATATGAGCAGTTCTTC.

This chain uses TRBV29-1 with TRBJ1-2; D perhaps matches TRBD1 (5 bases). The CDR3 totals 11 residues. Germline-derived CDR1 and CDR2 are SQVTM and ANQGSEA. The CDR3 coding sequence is TGCCTGACGGGGCGGGGCGATGGCTACACCTTC. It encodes CLTGRGDGYTF. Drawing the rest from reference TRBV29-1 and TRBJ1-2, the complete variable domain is SAVISQKPSRDICQRGTSLTIQCQVDSQVTMMFWYRQQPGQSLTLIATANQGSEATYESGFVIDKFPISRPNLTFSTLTVSNMSPEDSSIYLCLTGRGDGYTFGSGTRLTVV.

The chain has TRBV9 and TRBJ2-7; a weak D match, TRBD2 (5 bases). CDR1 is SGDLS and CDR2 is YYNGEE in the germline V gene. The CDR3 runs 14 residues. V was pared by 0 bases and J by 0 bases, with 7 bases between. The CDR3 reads CASSVGAGSYEQYF. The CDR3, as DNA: TGTGCCAGCAGCGTAGGGGCGGGCTCCTACGAGCAGTACTTC.

CDR3 nucleotide sequence: TGTGCCAGTAGTATCCCTCCGTGGACTAGCGGTTACAATGAGCAGTTCTTC. As protein: CASSIPPWTSGYNEQFF. J is TRBJ2-1 and V is TRBV19, with TRBD2 matching 10 bases. J gave up 4 bases and V 3 bases, and 9 bases lay outside the gene matches. The length of the CDR3 is 17 residues. Germline V gives CDR1 LNHDA, CDR2 SQIVND (reference sequence).

CDR3 protein: CASSYHPSSYNEQFF. As DNA, the CDR3 is TGTGCCAGCAGTTATCACCCTAGCTCCTACAATGAGCAGTTCTTC. The V gene is TRBV6-5, the J gene TRBJ2-1; D is undetermined. Germline-derived CDR1 and CDR2 are MNHEY and SVGAGI. Trimming pared 3 bases from V and 0 bases from J, leaving 9 bases between. There are 15 residues in the CDR3.

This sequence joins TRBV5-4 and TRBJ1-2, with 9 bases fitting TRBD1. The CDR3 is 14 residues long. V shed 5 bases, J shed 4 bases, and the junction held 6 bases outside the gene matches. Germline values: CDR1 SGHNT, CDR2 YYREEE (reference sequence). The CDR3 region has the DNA TGTGCCAGCAGGACGGGACAGGGACCCTATGGCTACACCTTC. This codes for CASRTGQGPYGYTF.

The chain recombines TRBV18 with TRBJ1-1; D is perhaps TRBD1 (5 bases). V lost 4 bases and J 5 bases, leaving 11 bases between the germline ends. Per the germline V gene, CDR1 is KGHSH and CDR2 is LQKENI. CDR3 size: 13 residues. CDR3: CASSLQGETEAFF. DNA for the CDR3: TGTGCCAGCTCACTGCAGGGTGAGACTGAAGCTTTCTTT.

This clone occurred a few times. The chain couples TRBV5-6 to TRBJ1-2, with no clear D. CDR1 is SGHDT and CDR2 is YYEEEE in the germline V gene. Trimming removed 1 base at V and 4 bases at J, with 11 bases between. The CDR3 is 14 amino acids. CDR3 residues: CASSLKRNAYGYTF. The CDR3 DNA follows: TGTGCCAGCAGCTTGAAGCGCAATGCCTATGGCTACACCTTC.

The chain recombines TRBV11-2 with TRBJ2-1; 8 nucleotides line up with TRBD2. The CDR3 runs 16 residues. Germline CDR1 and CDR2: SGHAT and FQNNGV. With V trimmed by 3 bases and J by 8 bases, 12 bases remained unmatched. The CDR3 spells CASSFRGAGGLDEQFF. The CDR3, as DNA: TGTGCCAGCAGCTTTCGAGGGGCGGGAGGCCTCGATGAGCAGTTCTTC.